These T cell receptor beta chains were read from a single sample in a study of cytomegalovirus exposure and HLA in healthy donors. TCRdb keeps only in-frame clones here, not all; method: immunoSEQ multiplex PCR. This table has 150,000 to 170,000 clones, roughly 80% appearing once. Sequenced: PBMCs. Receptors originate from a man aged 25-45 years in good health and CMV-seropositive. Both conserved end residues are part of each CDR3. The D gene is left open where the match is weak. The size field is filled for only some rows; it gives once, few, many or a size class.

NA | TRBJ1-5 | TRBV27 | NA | TGTGCCAGCAGTATACAGGGTAACAATCAGCCCCAGCATTTT | CASSIQGNNQPQHF
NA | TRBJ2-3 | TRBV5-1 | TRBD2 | TGCGCCAGCAGCTTGGGGCTAGCGGGAGTAGCTAGCACAGATACGCAGTATTTT | CASSLGLAGVASTDTQYF
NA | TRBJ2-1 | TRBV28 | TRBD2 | TGTGCCAGCAGGACTAGCGGGATCTACAATGAGCAGTTCTTC | CASRTSGIYNEQFF
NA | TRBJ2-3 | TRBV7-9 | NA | TGTGCCAGCAGCTTAGGAGAGGCCACAGATACGCAGTATTTT | CASSLGEATDTQYF
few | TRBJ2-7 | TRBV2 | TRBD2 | TGTGCCAGCAGCCGGACTAGCGGGGCCTACGAGCAGTACTTC | CASSRTSGAYEQYF
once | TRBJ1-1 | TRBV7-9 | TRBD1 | TGTGCCAGCAGCTGGGGAGACAGGGTGAACACTGAAGCTTTCTTT | CASSWGDRVNTEAFF
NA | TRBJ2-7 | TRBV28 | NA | TGTGCCAGCAGTTCAGGGAAAAGATCCTACGAGCAGTACTTC | CASSSGKRSYEQYF
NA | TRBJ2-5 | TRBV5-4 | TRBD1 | TGTGCCAGCAGCTCAGATTACGGGACAGACCAAGAGACCCAGTACTTC | CASSSDYGTDQETQYF
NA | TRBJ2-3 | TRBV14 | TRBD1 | TGTGCCAGCAGCCAAGATCTCCGGGACAGGGAGGGACCCAGCACAGATACGCAGTATTTT | CASSQDLRDREGPSTDTQYF
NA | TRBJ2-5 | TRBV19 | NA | TGTGCCAGTAGTCTCTCGTTGGGAGTGAGAGAGACCCAGTACTTC | CASSLSLGVRETQYF
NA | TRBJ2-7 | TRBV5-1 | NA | TGCGCCAGCAGCTTGGGACTAGAGGGCTACGAGCAGTACTTC | CASSLGLEGYEQYF
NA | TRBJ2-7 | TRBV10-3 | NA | TGTGCCATCAGTGAAGGAGGAACCGAGCAGTACTTC | CAISEGGTEQYF
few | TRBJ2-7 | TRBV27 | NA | TGTGCCAGCCGATTAGACAGAGAGAACTACGAGCAGTACTTC | CASRLDRENYEQYF
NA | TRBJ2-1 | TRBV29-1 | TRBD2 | TGCAGCGTTGGTCAGTCTAGCGGGACATACAATGAGCAGTTCTTC | CSVGQSSGTYNEQFF
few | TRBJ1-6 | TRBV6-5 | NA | TGTGCCAGCAGGGGGCTTAATTCACCCCTCCACTTT | CASRGLNSPLHF
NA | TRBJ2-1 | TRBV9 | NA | TGTGCCAGCAGCGTAGAACCCGGGAGAGGGAATGAGCAGTTCTTC | CASSVEPGRGNEQFF
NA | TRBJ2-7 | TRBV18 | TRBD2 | TGTGCCAGCTCATACGGAGGGACTAGCGGGGATAAGCAGTACTTC | CASSYGGTSGDKQYF
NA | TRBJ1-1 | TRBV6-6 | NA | TGTGCCAGCAGTGCCCCTGCAGGTTCAGCCGGAGCTTTCTTT | CASSAPAGSAGAFF
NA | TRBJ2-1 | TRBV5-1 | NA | TGCGCCAGCAGCCCTAGGCCAGGGGTGGGTAGTGAGCAGTTCTTC | CASSPRPGVGSEQFF
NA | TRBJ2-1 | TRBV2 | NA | TGTGCCAGCAGTGAAGGTTCTGGCAGCTCCTACAATGAGCAGTTCTTC | CASSEGSGSSYNEQFF
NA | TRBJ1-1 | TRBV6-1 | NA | TGTGCCAGCAGTTTTGAGGTCACTGAAGCTTTCTTT | CASSFEVTEAFF
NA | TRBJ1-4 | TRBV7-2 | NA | TGTGCCAGCAGCGCTGCGGCGTACACTAATGAAAAACTGTTTTTT | CASSAAAYTNEKLFF
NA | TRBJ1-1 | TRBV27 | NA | TGTGCCAGCAGCCTAGACAGTTGGAACACTGAAGCTTTCTTT | CASSLDSWNTEAFF
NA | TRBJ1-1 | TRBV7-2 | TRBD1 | TGTGCCAGCAGCTTAATGCCGGGACAGGTCGGTGAAGCTTTCTTT | CASSLMPGQVGEAFF
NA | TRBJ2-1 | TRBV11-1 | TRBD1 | TGTGCCAGCAGCTCCACGGGGACAGGGAACAATGAGCAGTTCTTC | CASSSTGTGNNEQFF
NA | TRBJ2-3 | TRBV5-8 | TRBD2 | TGTGCCAGCAGCTTGGCTAGCGGGAGTGTCGATACGCAGTATTTT | CASSLASGSVDTQYF
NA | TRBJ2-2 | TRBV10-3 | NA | TGTGCCATCAGAGGGGCCAGTACGACCGGGGAGCTGTTTTTT | CAIRGASTTGELFF
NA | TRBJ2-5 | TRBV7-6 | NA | TGTGCCAGCAGCTTCGCAGGGTTATACGAGACCCAGTACTTC | CASSFAGLYETQYF
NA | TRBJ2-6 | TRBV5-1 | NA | TGCGCCAGCAGCTTGAGCGGAGGAGACTCTGGGGCCAACGTCCTGACTTTC | CASSLSGGDSGANVLTF
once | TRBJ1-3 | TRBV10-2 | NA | TGCGCCAGCAGTGAATATCCGGGGATATCTGCTGGAAACACCATATATTTT | CASSEYPGISAGNTIYF
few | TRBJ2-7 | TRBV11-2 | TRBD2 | TGTGCCAGCAGCTTAGAGTTCGGGGGGAACTACGAGCAGTACTTC | CASSLEFGGNYEQYF
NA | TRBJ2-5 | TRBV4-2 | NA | TGTGCCAGCAGCCAAGACAGGGGCAACCAAGAGACCCAGTACTTC | CASSQDRGNQETQYF
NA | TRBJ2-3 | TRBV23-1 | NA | TGCGCCAGCAGTCACCCCTCTCCCCCCCCGGGACACAACCTTCCTGAGAGACGGGGGTATTTT | CASSHPSPPPGHNLPERRGYF
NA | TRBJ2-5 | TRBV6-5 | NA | TGTGCCAGCAGTCCGGGGGATCTTCAAGAGACCCAGTACTTC | CASSPGDLQETQYF
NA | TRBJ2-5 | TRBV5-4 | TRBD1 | TGTGCCAGCAGCTTGGGTTGGACAGGGGTGGAGACCCAGTACTTC | CASSLGWTGVETQYF
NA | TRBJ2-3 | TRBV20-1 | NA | TGCAGTGCTTCCAGGGATGATACGCAGTATTTT | CSASRDDTQYF
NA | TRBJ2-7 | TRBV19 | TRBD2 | TGTGCCAGCAGCAGCGGGGGGGCTTACGAGCAGTACTTC | CASSSGGAYEQYF
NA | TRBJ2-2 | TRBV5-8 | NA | TGTGCCAGCAGCCTGGGTCTAGTGAACACCGGGGAGCTGTTTTTT | CASSLGLVNTGELFF
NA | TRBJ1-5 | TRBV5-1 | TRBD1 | TGCGCCAGCAGCTGGGGACAGGGCAATCAGCCCCAGCATTTT | CASSWGQGNQPQHF
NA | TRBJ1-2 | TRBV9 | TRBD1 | TGTGCCAGCAGACGACAGGGGGATAACTATGGCTACACCTTC | CASRRQGDNYGYTF
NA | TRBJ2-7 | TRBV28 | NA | TGTGCCAGCAGTTTTTTAGCGGAGAGGGGGGGGTACGAGCAGTACTTC | CASSFLAERGGYEQYF
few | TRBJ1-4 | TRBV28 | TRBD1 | TGTGCCAGCAGTACCCTAGGACAGGACGCCGCAACTAATGAAAAACTGTTTTTT | CASSTLGQDAATNEKLFF
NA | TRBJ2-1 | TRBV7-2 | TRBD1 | TGTGCCAGCAGCTTATCATCGGGACAGGGGAATGAGCAGTTCTTC | CASSLSSGQGNEQFF
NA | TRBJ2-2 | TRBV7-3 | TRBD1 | TGTGCCAGCAGCTTAGAGGACAGGCGGAACACCGGGGAGCTGTTTTTT | CASSLEDRRNTGELFF
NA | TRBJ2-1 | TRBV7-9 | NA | TGTGCCAGCAGCCAACAGGGTTCTTACAATGAGCAGTTCTTC | CASSQQGSYNEQFF
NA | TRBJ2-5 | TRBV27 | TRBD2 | TGTGCCAGCAGATCTAGCGGGGGCCAAGAGACCCAGTACTTC | CASRSSGGQETQYF
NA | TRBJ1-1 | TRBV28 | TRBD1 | TGTGCCAGCATTCTCTCCCAGGGGGCGACTGAAGCTTTCTTT | CASILSQGATEAFF
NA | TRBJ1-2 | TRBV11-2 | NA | TGTGCCAGCAGCCCCTCAGGGACACGTGGCTACACCTTC | CASSPSGTRGYTF
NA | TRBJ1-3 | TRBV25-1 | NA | TGTGCCAGCAGTAATACTCGGAGGGGAAACACCATATATTTT | CASSNTRRGNTIYF
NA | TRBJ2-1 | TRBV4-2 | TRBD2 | TGTGCCAGCAGCCAAGGACTAGCGGGATACAATGAGCAGTTCTTC | CASSQGLAGYNEQFF
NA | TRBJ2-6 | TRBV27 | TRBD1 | TGTGCCAGCAGCCCACAGGGGCTTAGCTCTGGGGCCAACGTCCTGACTTTC | CASSPQGLSSGANVLTF
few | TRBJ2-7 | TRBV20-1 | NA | TGCAGTGCTAGAGGAGCCGAGCAGTACTTC | CSARGAEQYF
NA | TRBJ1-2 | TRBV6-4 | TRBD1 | TGTGCCAGCAGCCCGGGACAGGGCTTCTATGGCTACACCTTC | CASSPGQGFYGYTF
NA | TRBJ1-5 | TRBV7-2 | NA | TGTGCCAGCAGCTTAGCCAGGGTGGCCAATCAGCCCCAGCATTTT | CASSLARVANQPQHF
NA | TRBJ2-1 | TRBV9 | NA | TGTGCCAGCACCGGGGGAGCTTCGGCTGATGAGCAGTTCTTC | CASTGGASADEQFF
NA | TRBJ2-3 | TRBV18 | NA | TGTGCCAGCTCACCACAGGGGCTGGCCACAGATACGCAGTATTTT | CASSPQGLATDTQYF
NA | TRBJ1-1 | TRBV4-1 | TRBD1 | TGCGCCAGCAGCCAACCAGGACAGGGCTTGAACACTGAAGCTTTCTTT | CASSQPGQGLNTEAFF
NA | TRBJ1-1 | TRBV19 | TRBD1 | TGTGCCAGTAGTACAAGGACAGGGAAGGGAGGAACTGAAGCTTTCTTT | CASSTRTGKGGTEAFF
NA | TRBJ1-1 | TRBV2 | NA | TGTGCCAGCAGTGGACGGACACCTGAAGCTTTCTTT | CASSGRTPEAFF